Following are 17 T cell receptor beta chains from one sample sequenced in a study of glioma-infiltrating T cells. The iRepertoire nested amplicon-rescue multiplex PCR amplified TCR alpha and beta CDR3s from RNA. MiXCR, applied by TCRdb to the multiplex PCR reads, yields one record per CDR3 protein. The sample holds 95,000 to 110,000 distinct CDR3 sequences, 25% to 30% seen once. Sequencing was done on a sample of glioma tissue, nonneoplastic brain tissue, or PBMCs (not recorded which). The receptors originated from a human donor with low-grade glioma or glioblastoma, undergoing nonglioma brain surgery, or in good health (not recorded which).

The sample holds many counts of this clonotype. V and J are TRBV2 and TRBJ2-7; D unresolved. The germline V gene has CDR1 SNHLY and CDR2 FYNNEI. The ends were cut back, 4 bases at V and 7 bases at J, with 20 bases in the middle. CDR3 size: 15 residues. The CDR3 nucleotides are TGTGCCAGCAGTGCCCTATCGTCCATCCCCCAAGAGCAGTACTTC. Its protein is CASSALSSIPQEQYF.

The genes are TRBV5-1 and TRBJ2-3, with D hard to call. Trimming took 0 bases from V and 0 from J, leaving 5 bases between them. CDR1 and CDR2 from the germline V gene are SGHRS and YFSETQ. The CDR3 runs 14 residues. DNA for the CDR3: TGCGCCAGCAGCTTGGAGAGGAGCACAGATACGCAGTATTTT. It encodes CASSLERSTDTQYF.

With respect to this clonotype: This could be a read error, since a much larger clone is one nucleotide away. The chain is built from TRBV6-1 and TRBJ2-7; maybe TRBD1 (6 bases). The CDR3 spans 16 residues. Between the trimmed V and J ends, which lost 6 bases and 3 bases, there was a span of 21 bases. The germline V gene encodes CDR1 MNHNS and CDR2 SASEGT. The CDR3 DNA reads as TGTGCCAGCAGGCAGGGGCATCGATTAAGCGACTACGAGCAGTACTTC. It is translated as CASRQGHRLSDYEQYF.

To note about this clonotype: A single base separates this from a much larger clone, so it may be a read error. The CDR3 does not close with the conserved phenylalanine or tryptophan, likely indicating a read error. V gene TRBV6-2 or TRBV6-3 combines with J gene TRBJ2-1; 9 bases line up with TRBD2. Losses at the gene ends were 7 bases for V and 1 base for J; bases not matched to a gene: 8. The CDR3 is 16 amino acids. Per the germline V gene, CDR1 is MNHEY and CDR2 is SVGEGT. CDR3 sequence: CASNLPSGGSYNEQFL. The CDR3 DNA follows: TGTGCCAGCAATCTACCAAGCGGGGGGTCCTACAATGAGCAGTTCCTC.

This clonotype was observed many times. The chain's CDR3 is CASSLSNREYEQYF. The CDR3 DNA follows: TGTGCCAGCAGTTTATCGAACAGAGAGTACGAGCAGTACTTC. This chain connects TRBV27 to TRBJ2-7; D gene uncertain. This CDR3 contains 14 residues. V gave up 0 bases and J gave up 4 bases, with 10 bases separating them. In germline, CDR1 is MNHEY, CDR2 SMNVEV (reference sequence).

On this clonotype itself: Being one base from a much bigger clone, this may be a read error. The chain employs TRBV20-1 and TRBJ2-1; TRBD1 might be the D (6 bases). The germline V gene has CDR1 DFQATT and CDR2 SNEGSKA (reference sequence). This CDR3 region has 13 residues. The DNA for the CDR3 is TGCAGTGCTGACGAGACAGGAGCCCATGAGAAGTTCTTC. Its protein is CSADETGAHEKFF.

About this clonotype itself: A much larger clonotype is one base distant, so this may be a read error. The CDR3 protein is CASSSGEDTEAFF. Written as DNA, the CDR3 is TGTGCCAGCAGTTCGGGGGAGGACACTGAAGCTTTCTTT. The rearrangement joins TRBV7-9 to TRBJ1-1, with D possibly TRBD1 on 5 matching bases. The CDR3 loop spans 13 amino acids. Looked up from germline, CDR1 is SEHNR and CDR2 is FQNEAQ (reference sequence). The germline V and J ends were trimmed by 6 bases and 3 bases, with 11 bases remaining between them.

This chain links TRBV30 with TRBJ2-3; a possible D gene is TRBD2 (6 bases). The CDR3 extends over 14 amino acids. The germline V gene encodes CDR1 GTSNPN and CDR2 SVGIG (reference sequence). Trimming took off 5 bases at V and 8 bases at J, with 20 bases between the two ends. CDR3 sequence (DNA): TGTGCCTGGGCGCCCAGTTCCCTCGGGAGTACGCAGTATTTT. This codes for CAWAPSSLGSTQYF.

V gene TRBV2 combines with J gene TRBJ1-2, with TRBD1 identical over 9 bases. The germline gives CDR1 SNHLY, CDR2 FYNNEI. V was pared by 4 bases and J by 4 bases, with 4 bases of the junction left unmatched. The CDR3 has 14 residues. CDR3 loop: CASSGTGDGYGYTF. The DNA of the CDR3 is TGTGCCAGCAGTGGGACAGGGGATGGCTATGGCTACACCTTC.

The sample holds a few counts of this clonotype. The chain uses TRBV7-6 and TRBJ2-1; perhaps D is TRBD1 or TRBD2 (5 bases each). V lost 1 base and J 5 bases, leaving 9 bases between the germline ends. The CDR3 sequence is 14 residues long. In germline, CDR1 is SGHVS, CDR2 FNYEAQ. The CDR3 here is CASSLGGAHNEQFF. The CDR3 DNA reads TGTGCCAGCAGCTTAGGAGGGGCCCACAATGAGCAGTTCTTC.

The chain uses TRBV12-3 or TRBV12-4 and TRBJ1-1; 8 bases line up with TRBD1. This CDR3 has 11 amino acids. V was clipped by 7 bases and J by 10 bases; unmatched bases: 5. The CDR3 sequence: CASTETGGAFF. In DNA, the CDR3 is TGTGCCAGCACCGAAACAGGGGGAGCTTTCTTT.

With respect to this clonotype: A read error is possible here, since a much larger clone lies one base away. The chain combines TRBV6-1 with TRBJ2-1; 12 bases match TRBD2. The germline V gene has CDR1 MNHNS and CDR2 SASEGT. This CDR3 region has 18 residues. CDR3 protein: CARSEALGLAGLYNEQFF. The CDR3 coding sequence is TGTGCCAGAAGTGAAGCGCTGGGACTAGCGGGCCTCTACAATGAGCAGTTCTTC.

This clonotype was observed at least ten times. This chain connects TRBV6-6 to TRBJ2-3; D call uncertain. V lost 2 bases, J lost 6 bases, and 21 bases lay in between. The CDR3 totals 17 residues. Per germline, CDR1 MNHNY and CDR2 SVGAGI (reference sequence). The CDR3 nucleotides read TGTGCCAGCAGTTACAGCATTCCGGGTCTACATTCCGATACGCAGTATTTT. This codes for CASSYSIPGLHSDTQYF.

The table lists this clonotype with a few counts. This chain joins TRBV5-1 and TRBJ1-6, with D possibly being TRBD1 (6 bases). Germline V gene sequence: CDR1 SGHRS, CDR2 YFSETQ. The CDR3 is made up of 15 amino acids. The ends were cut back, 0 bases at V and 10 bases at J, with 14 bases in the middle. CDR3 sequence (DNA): TGCGCCAGCAGCTTGGATACAGGGATTAACTCACCCCTCCACTTT. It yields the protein CASSLDTGINSPLHF.

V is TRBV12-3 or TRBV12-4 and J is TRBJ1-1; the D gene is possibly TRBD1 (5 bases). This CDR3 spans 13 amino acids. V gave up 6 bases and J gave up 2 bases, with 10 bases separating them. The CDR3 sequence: CASRPTVNTEAFF. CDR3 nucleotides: TGTGCCAGCAGACCGACAGTAAACACTGAAGCTTTCTTT.

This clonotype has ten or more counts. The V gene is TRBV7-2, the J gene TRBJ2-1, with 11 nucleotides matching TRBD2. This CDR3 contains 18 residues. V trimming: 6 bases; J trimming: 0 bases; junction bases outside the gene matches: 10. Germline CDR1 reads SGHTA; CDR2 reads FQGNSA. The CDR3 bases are TGTGCCAGCAGTCAATCACTAGCGGGGGCGAGCTCCTACAATGAGCAGTTCTTC. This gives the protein CASSQSLAGASSYNEQFF.

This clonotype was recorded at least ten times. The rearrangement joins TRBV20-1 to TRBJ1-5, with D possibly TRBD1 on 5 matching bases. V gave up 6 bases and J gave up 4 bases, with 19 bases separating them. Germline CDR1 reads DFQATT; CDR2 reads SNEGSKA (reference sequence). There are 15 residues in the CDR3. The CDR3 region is CSARPEAGPNQPQHF. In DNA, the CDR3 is TGCAGTGCGAGACCGGAAGCGGGACCGAATCAGCCCCAGCATTTT.